This TCR beta chain was profiled in a study of response to subunit inactivated influenza vaccine. Study-wide results and caveats: A suggestion made by the authors is that each seasonal influenza vaccination recruits few new T cells.

Comment on this clonotype: Antigen unknown.

TCRdb re-derived calls from the RT-PCR reads in MiXCR, one entry per CDR3 protein. The table has 650,000 to 800,000 distinct CDR3 sequences, approximately 15% seen once. This receptor was obtained from a man over 45 who received an inactivated influenza vaccine. The sequences come from PBMCs from blood, collected less than 15 days before vaccination.

The CDR3 is CASSQDGRSEYQETQYF. The CDR3 coding sequence is TGCGCCAGCAGCCAAGATGGCCGAAGCGAGTACCAAGAGACCCAGTACTTC. J is TRBJ2-5 and V is TRBV4-1; D not resolved. This CDR3 comprises 17 residues. Germline V gene sequence: CDR1 MGHRA, CDR2 YSYEKL. The ends were cut back, 0 bases at V and 0 bases at J, with 14 bases in the middle.